One and the same sample provided the 13 T cell receptor beta chains below, sequenced in a study of T cells in Graves' hyperthyroidism and ophthalmopathy. TCR beta CDR3 regions were amplified from RNA transcripts. First-round RT-PCR targeting the TCR CDR3 was performed with the HTBI primer set. Each CDR3 protein gets one entry after TCRdb re-called the multiplex PCR reads with MiXCR. There are roughly 840,000 distinct CDR3 sequences in the sample; around 39% occur only once, and 7.5% to 9.5% lies in the top ten. Source material: blood. Receptors originate from a man aged 18 to 35 with Graves' hyperthyroidism.

As for this clonotype: One end of the junction does not line up with germline, which may come from a read error. The chain is built from TRBV12-3 or TRBV12-4 and TRBJ1-1, with D unclear. The CDR3 consists of 13 residues. CDR3 DNA: TGTGCCGGCAGTACCCGCTTGAACACTGAAGCTTTCTTT. Its translation: CAGSTRLNTEAFF.

The chain couples TRBV9 to TRBJ1-3, with D unclear. Trimming took 0 bases from V and 10 from J, leaving 8 bases between them. The germline V gene encodes CDR1 SGDLS and CDR2 YYNGEE. CDR3 size: 12 residues. As DNA, the CDR3 is TGTGCCAGCAGCGTAGTGCCAGGTACCATATATTTT. This encodes CASSVVPGTIYF.

As for this clonotype: A read error may account for a junction end that differs from germline. The genes are TRBV5-1 and TRBJ2-2; the match to TRBD2 covers 8 bases. CDR1 and CDR2 from the germline V gene are SGHRS and YFSETQ. The CDR3 runs to 15 residues. The CDR3 DNA sequence: TGTGCCAGCGGGGGACTAGTCGGCGGCACCGGGGAGCTGTTTTTT. This translates into CASGGLVGGTGELFF.

This clonotype was observed at least ten times. In DNA form, the CDR3 reads TGTGCCAGCAGGAGGACACTGAACACTGAAGCTTTCTTT. Its translation: CASRRTLNTEAFF. The chain couples TRBV2 to TRBJ1-1; D is perhaps TRBD1 (5 bases). Trimming took 6 bases from V and 0 from J, leaving 8 bases between them. From germline, CDR1 is SNHLY and CDR2 FYNNEI. The CDR3 length is 13 residues.

The sample holds many counts of this clonotype. This chain links TRBV2 with TRBJ2-7, with D hard to call. Germline CDR1 reads SNHLY; CDR2 reads FYNNEI. The CDR3 contains 10 residues. V was clipped by 4 bases and J by 2 bases, with 0 bases between them. The CDR3 sequence is CASSAYEQYF. The CDR3 DNA sequence: TGTGCCAGCAGTGCCTACGAGCAGTACTTC.

The chain employs TRBV12-3 or TRBV12-4 and TRBJ1-5; no definite D call. V shed 5 bases and J shed 5 bases, with 16 bases lying between them. The CDR3 contains 15 residues. The CDR3 sequence: CASSLRHFGDQPQHF. The DNA of the CDR3 is TGTGCCAGCAGTCTCCGACACTTCGGTGATCAGCCCCAGCATTTT.

This clonotype was found once. This may come from a read error, since a much larger clone is one base off. V is TRBV15 and J is TRBJ2-7; D is ambiguous. Germline V gene data show CDR1 as LNHNV and CDR2 as YYDKDF (reference sequence). The CDR3 loop spans 16 amino acids. Trimming left V 4 bases short and J 6 bases short, with 22 bases between. CDR3 sequence (DNA): TGTGCCACCAGCAAAATACCCCGGGCCTTGACATGCGAGCAGTACTTC. This encodes CATSKIPRALTCEQYF.

V is TRBV15 and J is TRBJ1-3; 7 bases fit TRBD1. The CDR3 extends over 13 amino acids. V lost 9 bases to trimming and J lost 3 bases; unmatched junction nucleotides: 5. CDR1 is LNHNV, CDR2 YYDKDF, per germline (reference sequence). The CDR3 DNA reads as TGTGCCACAGACAGGGTGGATGGAAACACCATATATTTT. It codes for CATDRVDGNTIYF.

The V gene is TRBV12-3 or TRBV12-4, the J gene TRBJ2-7; D might be TRBD1 (5 bases). Trimming removed 6 bases from V and 3 bases from J, with 12 bases in between. This CDR3 comprises 13 residues. This chain's CDR3 is CASRLVQGYEQYF. CDR3 bases: TGTGCCAGCAGATTGGTGCAGGGCTACGAGCAGTACTTC.

This clonotype has a count of ten or more. The chain links TRBV24-1 to TRBJ1-2, with 7 positions matching TRBD1. The V gene end was trimmed by 4 bases and the J gene end by 6 bases; junction bases not matched to a gene: 4. CDR1 is KGHDR and CDR2 is SFDVKD in the germline V gene. The CDR3 totals 13 residues. CDR3 protein: CATSETGFDGYTF. The CDR3 DNA reads as TGTGCCACCAGTGAGACAGGGTTCGATGGCTACACCTTC.

The chain recombines TRBV2 with TRBJ2-5; maybe TRBD1 (5 bases). Germline CDR1 is SNHLY and CDR2 is FYNNEI. Trimming stripped 5 bases from V and 4 bases from J, with 17 bases between. The CDR3 runs 15 residues. CDR3 sequence reads: CASSSQGLDGETQYF. In DNA, the CDR3 is TGTGCCAGCAGTTCCCAGGGTCTGGATGGAGAGACCCAGTACTTC.

The chain combines TRBV6-5 with TRBJ2-2; the D is unclear. Germline CDR1 reads MNHEY; CDR2 reads SVGAGI. Deletions cut 0 bases from V and 2 bases from J, with 7 bases between. This CDR3 is built from 15 residues. This CDR3 reads CASSYSTTNTGELFF. DNA for the CDR3: TGTGCCAGCAGTTACTCGACCACTAACACCGGGGAGCTGTTTTTT.

The chain recombines TRBV6-1 with TRBJ1-5; 8 bases are a match to TRBD1. Per germline, CDR1 MNHNS and CDR2 SASEGT. J lost 1 base, V lost 8 bases, and 10 bases had no gene match. The CDR3 is 16 amino acids. This chain's CDR3 is CASGIGQGWSNQPQHF. The CDR3 DNA follows: TGTGCCAGCGGCATCGGACAGGGTTGGAGCAATCAGCCCCAGCATTTT.